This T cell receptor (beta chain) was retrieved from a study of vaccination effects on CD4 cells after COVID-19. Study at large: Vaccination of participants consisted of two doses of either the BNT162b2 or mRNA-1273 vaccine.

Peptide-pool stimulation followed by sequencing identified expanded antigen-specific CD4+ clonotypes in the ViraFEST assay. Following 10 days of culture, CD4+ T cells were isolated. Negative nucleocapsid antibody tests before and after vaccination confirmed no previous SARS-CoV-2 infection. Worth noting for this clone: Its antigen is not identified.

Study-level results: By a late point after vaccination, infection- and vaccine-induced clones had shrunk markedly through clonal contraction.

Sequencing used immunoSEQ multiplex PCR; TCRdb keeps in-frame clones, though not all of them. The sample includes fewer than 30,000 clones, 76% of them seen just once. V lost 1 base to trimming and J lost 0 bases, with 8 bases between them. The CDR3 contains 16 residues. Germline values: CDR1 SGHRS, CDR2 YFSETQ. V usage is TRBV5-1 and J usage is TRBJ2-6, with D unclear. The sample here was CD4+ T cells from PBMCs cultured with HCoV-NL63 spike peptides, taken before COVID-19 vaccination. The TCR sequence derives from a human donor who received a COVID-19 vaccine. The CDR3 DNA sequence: TGCGCCAGCAGCTTGACATTTGCCTCTGGGGCCAACGTCCTGACTTTC. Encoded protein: CASSLTFASGANVLTF.